This is a list of T cell receptor beta chains from one sample in a study of cytomegalovirus exposure and HLA in healthy donors. Sequencing used immunoSEQ multiplex PCR; TCRdb keeps in-frame clones, though not all of them. This sample yields about 180,000 clones, of which roughly 87% are seen a single time; roughly 1.4% belongs to the top ten. The sequencing sample was made of PBMCs. The receptors shown here come from a man aged 35-49 years in good health and CMV-seronegative. CDR3s include the opening cysteine and the closing phenylalanine or tryptophan. D genes are given only for firm matches. Some rows have no size entry. The others give once, few or many, or a class for an expanded clone.

abundance	v_gene	d_gene	j_gene	CDR3aa	CDR3nt
-	TRBV6-5	TRBD2	TRBJ2-1	CASRGGSSSYNEQFF	TGTGCCTCACGCGGGGGGAGTAGCTCCTACAATGAGCAGTTCTTC
-	TRBV30	TRBD1	TRBJ1-5	CAWSNTGGNQPQHF	TGTGCCTGGAGTAACACAGGGGGCAATCAGCCCCAGCATTTT
-	TRBV6-5	TRBD1	TRBJ1-5	CASSPRRGGHQPQHF	TGTGCCAGCAGTCCCCGTCGAGGGGGCCATCAGCCCCAGCATTTT
-	TRBV4-3	TRBD2	TRBJ2-3	CASSLTWGGGTTDTQYF	TGCGCCAGCAGCCTGACGTGGGGCGGGGGGACCACAGATACGCAGTATTTT
-	TRBV7-2	-	TRBJ1-2	CASSPWGGDSNYGYTF	TGTGCCAGCAGCCCCTGGGGGGGGGACTCGAACTATGGCTACACCTTC
few	TRBV25-1	TRBD1	TRBJ1-6	CASKGQGEGPLHF	TGTGCCAGCAAAGGACAGGGTGAGGGACCCCTCCACTTT
-	TRBV6-5	TRBD2	TRBJ2-7	CASSRTSGPYEQYF	TGTGCCAGCAGTCGGACTAGCGGTCCCTACGAGCAGTACTTC
-	TRBV2	TRBD2	TRBJ2-5	CASRGMLAVQETQYF	TGTGCCAGCAGGGGGATGCTAGCGGTTCAAGAGACCCAGTACTTC
-	TRBV29-1	-	TRBJ2-7	CSVGGGGTQLEQYF	TGCAGCGTTGGGGGGGGAGGGACACAGCTCGAGCAGTACTTC
-	TRBV9	-	TRBJ2-3	CASSGGPRGTSTDTQYF	TGTGCCAGCAGCGGGGGACCCCGAGGGACTAGCACAGATACGCAGTATTTT
-	TRBV10-3	TRBD1	TRBJ2-7	CAISDRGLYEQYF	TGTGCAATCAGTGACAGGGGTCTCTACGAGCAGTACTTC
-	TRBV19	TRBD2	TRBJ2-7	CASSAAAGVSYEQYF	TGTGCCAGTAGTGCCGCCGCGGGGGTCTCCTACGAGCAGTACTTC
few	TRBV9	TRBD1	TRBJ1-1	CASSPTGGPMNTEAFF	TGTGCCAGCAGCCCGACAGGGGGCCCCATGAACACTGAAGCTTTCTTT
-	TRBV4-1	TRBD1	TRBJ2-1	CASRPTGQAYNEQFF	TGCGCCAGCAGACCGACAGGGCAAGCCTACAATGAGCAGTTCTTC
-	TRBV11-2	TRBD2	TRBJ2-3	CASSQGGGLAGTDTQYF	TGTGCCAGCAGCCAAGGAGGGGGACTAGCGGGCACAGATACGCAGTATTTT
-	TRBV19	-	TRBJ1-4	CASSIRKETNEKLFF	TGTGCCAGTAGTATTCGAAAGGAGACTAATGAAAAACTGTTTTTT
-	TRBV19	-	TRBJ2-2	CASQFVAGELFF	TGTGCCAGTCAGTTTGTCGCCGGGGAGCTGTTTTTT
once	TRBV6-5	TRBD1	TRBJ1-2	CASTPGQGDYGYTF	TGTGCCAGCACCCCCGGACAGGGGGACTATGGCTACACCTTC
-	TRBV5-5	-	TRBJ1-1	CASSTRGGNTEAFF	TGTGCCAGCAGCACTCGCGGGGGGAACACTGAAGCTTTCTTT
-	TRBV7-2	-	TRBJ2-1	CASSLRGYLYNEQFF	TGTGCCAGCAGCTTACGGGGTTATCTCTACAATGAGCAGTTCTTC
-	TRBV7-2	TRBD2	TRBJ2-7	CASSRASGSSYEQYF	TGTGCCAGCAGCAGAGCTAGCGGGAGCTCCTACGAGCAGTACTTC
-	TRBV11-3	TRBD1	TRBJ2-4	CASSSTTGEASNIQYF	TGTGCCAGCAGCTCGACGACAGGGGAGGCATCAAACATTCAGTACTTC
-	TRBV18	-	TRBJ1-2	CASSPDTAGYTF	TGTGCCAGCTCCCCCGACACCGCGGGCTACACCTTC
-	TRBV5-1	TRBD2	TRBJ2-2	CASSLEIAGGPYTGELFF	TGCGCCAGCAGCTTGGAGATAGCGGGAGGGCCTTACACCGGGGAGCTGTTTTTT
-	TRBV15	-	TRBJ2-6	CATSRDQGGANVLTF	TGTGCCACCAGCAGAGACCAGGGTGGGGCCAACGTCCTGACTTTC
-	TRBV4-1	TRBD1	TRBJ1-2	CASSQVGQINYGYTF	TGCGCCAGCAGCCAAGTGGGACAGATTAACTATGGCTACACCTTC
-	TRBV7-3	-	TRBJ2-2	CASSLTSSGTGELFF	TGTGCCAGCAGCCTAACTAGCAGTGGCACCGGGGAGCTGTTTTTT
-	TRBV7-6	TRBD1	TRBJ1-5	CASSLGLQGGNQPQHF	TGTGCCAGCAGCTTAGGTCTTCAGGGGGGCAATCAGCCCCAGCATTTT
-	TRBV7-9	-	TRBJ1-2	CASSLHRQLYGYTF	TGTGCCAGCAGCTTACATCGACAGCTCTATGGCTACACCTTC
-	TRBV5-1	TRBD1	TRBJ1-6	CASSLAGQGNSPLHF	TGCGCCAGCAGCTTGGCCGGACAGGGGAATTCACCCCTCCACTTT
-	TRBV5-6	TRBD1	TRBJ1-4	CASSGTGKTRDEKLFF	TGTGCCAGCAGCGGGACAGGGAAGACGCGGGATGAAAAACTGTTTTTT
-	TRBV30	-	TRBJ2-2	CAGTVLPTGELFF	TGTGCCGGGACGGTCCTGCCTACCGGGGAGCTGTTTTTT
-	TRBV30	-	TRBJ2-3	CAWSPRDTQYF	TGTGCCTGGAGTCCCCGGGATACGCAGTATTTT
-	TRBV15	-	TRBJ1-6	CATSRDSRGAHNSPLHF	TGTGCCACCAGCAGAGATTCGCGTGGAGCCCATAATTCACCCCTCCACTTT
few	TRBV5-1	-	TRBJ2-2	CASSQTSGSTNTGELFF	TGCGCCAGCAGCCAGACTAGTGGGAGCACGAACACCGGGGAGCTGTTTTTT
once	TRBV2	-	TRBJ1-5	CASSVWETQPQHF	TGTGCCAGCAGTGTTTGGGAGACTCAGCCCCAGCATTTT
-	TRBV10-3	-	TRBJ1-3	CAISESQVETIYF	TGTGCCATCAGTGAGTCGCAGGTTGAGACCATATATTTT
-	TRBV7-9	-	TRBJ1-3	CASSLDINTIYF	TGTGCCAGCAGCTTAGATATCAACACCATATATTTT
-	TRBV27	TRBD1	TRBJ1-5	CASSSATGAQPQHF	TGTGCCAGCAGTTCGGCGACAGGGGCTCAGCCCCAGCATTTT
once	TRBV28	TRBD1	TRBJ1-6	CASSFPKGAASSYNSPLHF	TGTGCCAGCAGTTTCCCCAAGGGGGCTGCTAGCTCCTATAATTCACCCCTCCACTTT
once	TRBV19	TRBD2	TRBJ2-3	CASSMIYASGRSDTQYF	TGTGCCAGTAGTATGATTTACGCTAGCGGGAGATCCGATACGCAGTATTTT
-	TRBV7-8	TRBD1	TRBJ1-1	CASSGTGGRGNTEAFF	TGTGCCAGCAGCGGAACAGGGGGCAGGGGGAACACTGAAGCTTTCTTT
once	TRBV28	TRBD1	TRBJ1-5	CASSLEQGDQPQHF	TGTGCCAGCAGTTTGGAGCAGGGGGATCAGCCCCAGCATTTT
-	TRBV28	TRBD1	TRBJ1-2	CASSLHRGGSYTF	TGTGCCAGCAGTCTCCACAGGGGGGGTAGCTACACCTTC
-	TRBV18	TRBD1	TRBJ2-1	CASSRSGTAYNEQFF	TGTGCCAGCTCACGCTCCGGGACAGCCTACAATGAGCAGTTCTTC
-	TRBV6-5	TRBD1	TRBJ1-3	CASSPDRYSGNTIYF	TGTGCCAGCAGTCCGGACAGGTACTCTGGAAACACCATATATTTT
-	TRBV9	TRBD1	TRBJ2-1	CASSVARGHYNEQFF	TGTGCCAGCAGCGTAGCCAGGGGGCACTACAATGAGCAGTTCTTC
-	TRBV6-5	-	TRBJ1-2	CASSSRADGYTF	TGTGCCAGCAGTTCCAGGGCTGACGGCTACACCTTC
-	TRBV5-1	TRBD2	TRBJ2-7	CASSRDGGDYEQYF	TGCGCCAGCAGCCGCGATGGGGGGGATTACGAGCAGTACTTC
-	TRBV6-5	-	TRBJ1-2	CASSYYLTRGYTF	TGTGCCAGCAGTTACTACTTGACGAGGGGCTACACCTTC
few	TRBV4-2	TRBD1	TRBJ1-2	CASSQRLQGDVGYTF	TGTGCCAGCAGCCAAAGGTTACAGGGGGATGTCGGCTACACCTTC
-	TRBV7-2	TRBD2	TRBJ2-5	CASSKGLAETQYF	TGTGCCAGCAGCAAAGGACTAGCGGAGACCCAGTACTTC
once	TRBV27	TRBD2	TRBJ2-5	CASSFLAGVETQYF	TGTGCCAGCAGTTTTCTAGCGGGGGTAGAGACCCAGTACTTC
-	TRBV4-2	TRBD2	TRBJ2-7	CASSLRTSGDNSYEQYF	TGTGCCAGCAGCCTTCGGACTAGCGGTGATAACTCCTACGAGCAGTACTTC
-	TRBV7-2	TRBD1	TRBJ1-5	CASSSRGPNQPQHF	TGTGCCAGCAGCTCCAGGGGGCCCAATCAGCCCCAGCATTTT